This T cell receptor beta chain was observed in a study of cytomegalovirus exposure and HLA in healthy donors. The study, taken as a whole, reports: The study put about 180 TCR beta chains on its list as cytomegalovirus-associated.

Note on this clone: The antigen is unknown.

Donors were drawn from the approximately 120-subject validation cohort, separate from the roughly 610-subject first cohort. Profiled with immunoSEQ multiplex PCR; TCRdb holds only in-frame clones, not every one. In the table there are some 140,000 clones, about 88% of which are singletons. The receptor comes from a man younger than 35 in good health and CMV-seropositive. Material for sequencing was PBMCs.

The CDR3: CASSSSSGFYTGELFF. CDR3 coding DNA: TGTGCCAGCAGCTCTTCTAGCGGTTTCTACACCGGGGAGCTGTTTTTT. The V and J genes are TRBV7-9 and TRBJ2-2; 7 nucleotides line up with TRBD2. Germline V gene lookup returns CDR1 SEHNR and CDR2 FQNEAQ (reference sequence). The V segment lost 4 bases and the J segment 3 bases; nucleotides outside the gene matches: 8. This CDR3 has 16 residues.